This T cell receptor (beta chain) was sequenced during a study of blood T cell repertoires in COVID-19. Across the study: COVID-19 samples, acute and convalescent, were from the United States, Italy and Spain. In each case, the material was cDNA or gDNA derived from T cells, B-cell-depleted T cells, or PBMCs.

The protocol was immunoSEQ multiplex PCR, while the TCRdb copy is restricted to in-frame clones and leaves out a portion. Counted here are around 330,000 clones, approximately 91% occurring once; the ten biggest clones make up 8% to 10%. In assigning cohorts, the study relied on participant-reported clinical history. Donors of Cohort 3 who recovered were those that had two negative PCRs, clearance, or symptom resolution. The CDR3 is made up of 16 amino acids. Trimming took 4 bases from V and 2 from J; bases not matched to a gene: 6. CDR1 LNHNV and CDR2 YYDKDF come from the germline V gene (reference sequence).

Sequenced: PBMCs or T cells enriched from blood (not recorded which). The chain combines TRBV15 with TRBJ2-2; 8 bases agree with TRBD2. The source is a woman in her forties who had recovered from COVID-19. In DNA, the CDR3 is TGTGCCACCAGCATTACGGGGGGGGCAAACACCGGGGAGCTGTTTTTT. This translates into CATSITGGANTGELFF.